Presented here are 17 T cell receptor beta chains from one specimen sequenced in a study of identical twins. TCRdb passed the 5' RACE reads through MiXCR, listing each CDR3 protein once. The sample holds about 250,000 distinct CDR3 sequences, about 14% seen once. Material: memory (CD45RO+) T cells sorted from blood. Receptors originate from a woman aged 18-35 years in good health.

This clonotype was picked up a small number of times. The gene calls are TRBV9 and TRBJ2-7; TRBD2 matches 9 bases. J lost 4 bases, V lost 0 bases, and 5 bases had no gene match. There are 15 residues in the CDR3. Germline lookup yields CDR1 SGDLS and CDR2 YYNGEE. Here the CDR3 DNA reads TGTGCCAGCAGCGTAGCTGGTAGCGGGGGATACGAGCAGTACTTC. Translating it yields CASSVAGSGGYEQYF.

This clonotype was seen a handful of times. This rearrangement joins TRBV7-8 to TRBJ1-5, with a possible D match to TRBD1 (5 bases). This CDR3 is 15 amino acids long. Trimming removed 1 base from V and 4 bases from J, with 11 bases in between. CDR1 and CDR2 from the germline V gene are SGHVS and FQNEAQ. For the CDR3, the DNA is TGTGCCAGCAGCTTAGGAACTGGGGCAAATCAGCCCCAGCATTTT. Protein product: CASSLGTGANQPQHF.

The J gene is TRBJ2-3, the V gene TRBV20-1; 8 bases line up with TRBD2. V was clipped by 1 base and J by 10 bases; unmatched bases: 16. Germline V gene lookup returns CDR1 DFQATT and CDR2 SNEGSKA (reference sequence). This CDR3 has 16 amino acids. The CDR3 reads CSARGLAGGANYAQYF. As DNA, the CDR3 is TGCAGTGCTAGAGGCCTGGCGGGAGGTGCCAACTATGCGCAGTATTTT.

The chain combines TRBV2 with TRBJ2-3, with 11 bases fitting TRBD2. CDR1 and CDR2 from the germline V gene are SNHLY and FYNNEI. The CDR3 consists of 16 residues. With 6 bases clipped from V and 1 base from J, the junction kept 6 bases outside the gene matches. This CDR3 is CASRNIAGGRTDTQYF. DNA of the CDR3: TGTGCCAGCAGGAATATAGCGGGGGGGCGCACAGATACGCAGTATTTT.

The chain carries TRBV20-1 and TRBJ2-7, with 10 bases identical to TRBD1. V lost 0 bases and J lost 0; bases outside the gene matches: 11. This CDR3 has 18 amino acids. From germline, CDR1 is DFQATT and CDR2 SNEGSKA (reference sequence). The CDR3 DNA reads as TGCAGTGCTAGAGATATGGACCTCCGGGACAGGGGCTCCTACGAGCAGTACTTC. It is translated as CSARDMDLRDRGSYEQYF.

The chain links TRBV29-1 to TRBJ1-2; no firm D call. This CDR3 has 13 residues. V lost 2 bases, J lost 5 bases, and 12 bases lay in between. Germline V lookup: CDR1 SQVTM, CDR2 ANQGSEA. The CDR3: CSVESRGQYGYTF. The DNA of the CDR3 is TGCAGCGTTGAATCTCGAGGGCAATATGGCTACACCTTC.

There are a few counts of this clonotype. The chain's CDR3 is CASSNLQGRQPQHF. CDR3 bases: TGTGCCAGTAGTAACTTGCAGGGACGGCAGCCCCAGCATTTT. The V and J genes are TRBV19 and TRBJ1-5; TRBD1 might be the D (5 bases). The CDR3 is 14 residues long. V lost 4 bases and J 7 bases, leaving 14 bases between the germline ends. CDR1 is LNHDA, CDR2 SQIVND, per germline (reference sequence). The full variable domain, rest sourced from reference TRBV19 and TRBJ1-5, is DGGITQSPKYLFRKEGQNVTLSCEQNLNHDAMYWYRQDPGQGLRLIYYSQIVNDFQKGDIAEGYSVSREKKESFPLTVTSAQKNPTAFYLCASSNLQGRQPQHFGDGTRLSIL.

The chain carries TRBV10-2 and TRBJ2-6, with D hard to call. This CDR3 is built from 13 residues. Deletions cut 11 bases from V and 1 base from J, with 9 bases between. The germline V gene encodes CDR1 WSHSY and CDR2 SAAADI. The CDR3 protein is CAALRSGANVLTF. The CDR3 DNA sequence: TGCGCCGCCCTGAGATCTGGGGCCAACGTCCTGACTTTC.

This chain connects TRBV30 to TRBJ2-4; D might be TRBD1 (5 bases). Trimming took off 0 bases at V and 2 bases at J, with 14 bases between the two ends. The CDR3 covers 16 residues. Germline CDR1 GTSNPN, CDR2 SVGIG (reference sequence). CDR3 bases: TGTGCCTGGAGTGTACCAGACAGACTCCCCAAAAACATTCAGTACTTC. As protein: CAWSVPDRLPKNIQYF.

This clonotype was seen a few times. This chain uses TRBV5-1 with TRBJ1-1; maybe TRBD1 (5 bases). Deletions cut 0 bases from V and 6 bases from J, with 15 bases between. Per the germline V gene, CDR1 is SGHRS and CDR2 is YFSETQ. This CDR3 has 15 residues. CDR3 amino acids: CASSLVGGGGAEAFF. As DNA, the CDR3 is TGCGCCAGCAGCTTGGTAGGCGGGGGAGGGGCTGAAGCTTTCTTT.

This clonotype has just a few counts. The gene calls are TRBV5-6 and TRBJ2-7; no clear D gene. V shed 0 bases and J shed 8 bases, with 12 bases lying between them. The germline V gene has CDR1 SGHDT and CDR2 YYEEEE. CDR3 length: 13 amino acids. DNA of the CDR3: TGTGCCAGCAGCTTGGCAGCCCTAAGGAAGCAGTACTTC. Translated, it gives CASSLAALRKQYF.

The chain has TRBV12-3 or TRBV12-4 and TRBJ2-2, with 9 bases aligning to TRBD2. J lost 6 bases, V lost 5 bases, and 7 bases had no gene match. The CDR3 runs to 15 residues. This CDR3 is CASSPEREAAGELFF. DNA for the CDR3: TGTGCCAGCAGTCCCGAGCGGGAGGCGGCCGGGGAGCTGTTTTTT.

The chain recombines TRBV12-3 or TRBV12-4 with TRBJ2-3; D is possibly TRBD1 (5 bases). V was pared by 3 bases and J by 9 bases, with 10 bases between. The CDR3 length is 12 residues. CDR3 residues: CASSLTDSTQYF. Written as DNA, the CDR3 is TGTGCCAGCAGTTTGACAGACAGCACGCAGTATTTT.

In the case of this clonotype: One end of the junction fails to match germline, which may point to a read error. This chain links TRBV5-8 with TRBJ2-5; TRBD1 or TRBD2 may be the D gene (5 bases each). There are 13 residues in the CDR3. CDR1 SGHTS and CDR2 YDEGEE come from the germline V gene. This chain's CDR3 is CARSLGTGETQYF. Written as DNA, the CDR3 is TGTGCCAGGAGCTTGGGGACGGGAGAGACCCAGTACTTC.

This clonotype was seen only once. The rearrangement joins TRBV6-2 or TRBV6-3 to TRBJ2-1; TRBD1 agrees at 8 bases. The CDR3 is made up of 16 amino acids. After removal of 7 bases from V and 0 bases from J, the junction contained 8 bases not matched to a gene. In germline, CDR1 is MNHEY, CDR2 SVGEGT. The CDR3 protein is CASTYRGISSYNEQFF. The DNA for the CDR3 is TGTGCCAGCACCTACAGGGGGATTAGCTCCTACAATGAGCAGTTCTTC.

The sample holds a few counts of this clonotype. The rearrangement links TRBV3-1 to TRBJ1-1; no clear D. Germline V lookup: CDR1 LGHDT, CDR2 YNNKEL (reference sequence). This CDR3 region has 13 residues. Between the trimmed V and J ends, which lost 5 bases and 0 bases, there was a span of 7 bases. The CDR3 here is CASSAGVNTEAFF. In nucleotides, the CDR3 is TGTGCCAGCAGCGCCGGAGTGAACACTGAAGCTTTCTTT.

The J gene is TRBJ1-2, the V gene TRBV6-1; the match to TRBD1 covers 9 bases. The length of the CDR3 is 15 residues. The germline CDR1 and CDR2 sequences are MNHNS and SASEGT. V lost 6 bases, J lost 3 bases, and 8 bases stayed unmatched. Written as DNA, the CDR3 is TGTGCCAGCAGGCTAAACGACAGGGGGGACTATGGCTACACCTTC. It encodes CASRLNDRGDYGYTF.